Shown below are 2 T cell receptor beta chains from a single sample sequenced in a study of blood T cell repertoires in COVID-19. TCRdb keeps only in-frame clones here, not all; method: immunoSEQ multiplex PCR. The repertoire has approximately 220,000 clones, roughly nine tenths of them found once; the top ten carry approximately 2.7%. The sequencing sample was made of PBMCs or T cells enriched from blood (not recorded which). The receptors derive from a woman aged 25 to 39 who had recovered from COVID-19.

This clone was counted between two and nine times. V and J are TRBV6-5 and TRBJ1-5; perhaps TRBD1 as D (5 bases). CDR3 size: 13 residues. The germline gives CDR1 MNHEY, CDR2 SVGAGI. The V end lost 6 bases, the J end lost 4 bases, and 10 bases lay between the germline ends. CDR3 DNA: TGTGCCAGCAGCCCCTACAGGAATCAGCCCCAGCATTTT. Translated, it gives CASSPYRNQPQHF.

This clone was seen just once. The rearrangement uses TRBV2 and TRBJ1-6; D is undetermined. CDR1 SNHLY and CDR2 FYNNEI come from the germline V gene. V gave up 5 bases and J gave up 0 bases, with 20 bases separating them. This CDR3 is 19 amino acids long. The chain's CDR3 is CASSLKLSLRSSYNSPLHF. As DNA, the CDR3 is TGTGCCAGCAGTCTAAAGTTATCACTTAGGAGCTCCTATAATTCACCCCTCCACTTT. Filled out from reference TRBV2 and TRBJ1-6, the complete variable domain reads EPEVTQTPSHQVTQMGQEVILRCVPISNHLYFYWYRQILGQKVEFLVSFYNNEISEKSEIFDDQFSVERPDGSNFTLKIRSTKLEDSAMYFCASSLKLSLRSSYNSPLHFGNGTRLTVT.